These 11 T cell receptor beta chains were all obtained from the same sample, sequenced in a study of blood T cell repertoires in COVID-19. The method was immunoSEQ multiplex PCR; TCRdb's version includes in-frame clones alone and lacks a portion of them. The profile shows about 210,000 clones, roughly 88% of them singletons. Sequences were obtained from peripheral blood. The receptors were gathered from a man in his fifties or sixties with active or convalescent COVID-19.

This chain uses TRBV28 with TRBJ1-5, with D unresolved. The CDR3 length is 13 residues. Germline CDR1 MDHEN, CDR2 SYDVKM. The germline V and J ends were trimmed by 6 bases and 3 bases, with 9 bases remaining between them. The CDR3 nucleotides read TGTGCCAGCAGGAGGATTAACAATCAGCCCCAGCATTTT. It yields the protein CASRRINNQPQHF.

The V gene is TRBV2, the J gene TRBJ1-1; D not certain. The V and J ends lost 7 bases and 0 bases respectively, with 9 bases between them. Germline V gene sequence: CDR1 SNHLY, CDR2 FYNNEI. The CDR3 totals 13 residues. Here the CDR3 reads CASIPEVNTEAFF. CDR3 nucleotide sequence: TGTGCCAGCATCCCCGAGGTGAACACTGAAGCTTTCTTT.

The chain carries TRBV2 and TRBJ2-3; TRBD2 matches 8 bases. With 6 bases clipped from V and 4 bases from J, the junction kept 6 bases outside the gene matches. The CDR3 runs 14 residues. CDR1 is SNHLY, CDR2 FYNNEI, per germline. CDR3 loop: CASRVGSGADTQYF. The CDR3 region has the DNA TGTGCCAGCAGGGTCGGTAGCGGGGCAGATACGCAGTATTTT. Combining the CDR3 with reference TRBV2 and TRBJ2-3 gives the whole variable domain EPEVTQTPSHQVTQMGQEVILRCVPISNHLYFYWYRQILGQKVEFLVSFYNNEISEKSEIFDDQFSVERPDGSNFTLKIRSTKLEDSAMYFCASRVGSGADTQYFGPGTRLTVL.

This clone was observed a handful of times. V usage is TRBV7-9 and J usage is TRBJ1-1, with D perhaps matching TRBD1 (5 bases). The V end lost 5 bases, the J end lost 4 bases, and 20 bases lay between the germline ends. Germline V lookup: CDR1 SEHNR, CDR2 FQNEAQ (reference sequence). The CDR3 is 16 amino acids. As DNA, the CDR3 is TGTGCCAGCAGCGGCCGTGGGGGGAATGAGCGCACTGAAGCTTTCTTT. It specifies CASSGRGGNERTEAFF.

V is TRBV6-6 and J is TRBJ1-1; D perhaps matches TRBD1 (6 bases). V was trimmed by 8 bases and J by 0 bases, leaving 13 bases between them. This CDR3 has 14 amino acids. Germline CDR1 and CDR2: MNHNY and SVGAGI (reference sequence). The CDR3 nucleotides read TGTGCCAGCGATACTCAGGGGATGAACACTGAAGCTTTCTTT. Its protein is CASDTQGMNTEAFF.

This chain joins TRBV18 and TRBJ2-3, with 8 positions matching TRBD2. Trimming took 1 base from V and 4 from J; bases not matched to a gene: 4. This CDR3 is 15 amino acids long. The germline V gene encodes CDR1 KGHSH and CDR2 LQKENI. In DNA form, the CDR3 reads TGTGCCAGCTCACCACTGGCGGGGGGACCAGATACGCAGTATTTT. Amino acids: CASSPLAGGPDTQYF.

The rearrangement uses TRBV7-8 and TRBJ2-1; a weak D match, TRBD1 (6 bases). The CDR3 spans 14 residues. Trimming stripped 9 bases from V and 3 bases from J, with 15 bases between. The V gene's germline CDR1 is SGHVS and CDR2 FQNEAQ. The CDR3 DNA sequence: TGTGCCAGTAGGGGGTCCCTCTTCTACAATGAGCAGTTCTTC. Its protein is CASRGSLFYNEQFF.

The chain joins TRBV21-1 to TRBJ2-7; the table calls TRBD1, which could not be checked here. TRBV21-1 corresponds to a pseudogene. This CDR3 comprises 16 residues. The CDR3 DNA is TGTGCCAGCAGCGCCGGACACGGTTTACCTAACTACGAGCAGTACGTC. Its translation is CASSAGHGLPNYEQYV.

The chain carries TRBV7-9 and TRBJ1-1; unclear D gene. CDR3 length: 13 residues. V was trimmed by 5 bases and J by 6 bases, leaving 13 bases between them. Germline CDR1 reads SEHNR; CDR2 reads FQNEAQ (reference sequence). CDR3 nucleotides: TGTGCCAGCAGCCCCCTAAGTTTCGCTGAAGCTTTCTTT. As protein: CASSPLSFAEAFF.

V gene TRBV6-5 combines with J gene TRBJ1-5; 9 bases map to TRBD1. Per germline, CDR1 MNHEY and CDR2 SVGAGI. The junction had 5 bases not matched to a gene; V was cut back by 7 bases and J by 4 bases. The CDR3 is 14 residues long. CDR3 bases: TGTGCCAGCACTTCAGGACAGGGGAATCAGCCCCAGCATTTT. It is translated as CASTSGQGNQPQHF.

The V and J genes are TRBV19 and TRBJ2-3, with 12 nucleotides matching TRBD2. Germline V lookup: CDR1 LNHDA, CDR2 SQIVND (reference sequence). The CDR3 consists of 16 residues. With 3 bases clipped from V and 4 bases from J, the junction kept 5 bases outside the gene matches. CDR3 in DNA: TGTGCCAGTAGTATCCGACTAGCGGGGGAACCAGATACGCAGTATTTT. Its protein product is CASSIRLAGEPDTQYF.